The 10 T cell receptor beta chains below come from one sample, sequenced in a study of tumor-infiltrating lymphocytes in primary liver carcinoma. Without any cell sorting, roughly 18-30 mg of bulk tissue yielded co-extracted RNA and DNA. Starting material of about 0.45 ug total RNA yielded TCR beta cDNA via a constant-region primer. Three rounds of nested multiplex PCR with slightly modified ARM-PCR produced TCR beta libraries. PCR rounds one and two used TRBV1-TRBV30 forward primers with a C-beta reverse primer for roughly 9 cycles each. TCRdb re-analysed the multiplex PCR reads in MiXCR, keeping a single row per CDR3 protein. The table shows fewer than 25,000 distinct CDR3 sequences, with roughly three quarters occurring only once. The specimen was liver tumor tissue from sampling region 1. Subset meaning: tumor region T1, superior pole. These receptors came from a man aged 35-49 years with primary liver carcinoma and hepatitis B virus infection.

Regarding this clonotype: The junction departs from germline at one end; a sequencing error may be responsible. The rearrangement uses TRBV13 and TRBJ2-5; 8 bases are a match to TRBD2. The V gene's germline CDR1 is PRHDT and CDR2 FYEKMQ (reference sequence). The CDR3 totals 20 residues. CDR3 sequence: CTSSSPPGTSVEVVEETQYF. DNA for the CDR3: TGTACCAGCAGCTCCCCTCCCGGGACTAGTGTAGAGGTTGTGGAAGAGACCCAGTACTTC. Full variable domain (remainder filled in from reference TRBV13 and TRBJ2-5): AAGVIQSPRHLIKEKRETATLKCYPIPRHDTVYWYQQGPGQDPQFLISFYEKMQSDKGSIPDRFSAQQFSDYHSELNMSSLELGDSALYFCTSSSPPGTSVEVVEETQYFGPGTRLLVL.

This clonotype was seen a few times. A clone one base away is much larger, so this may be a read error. As DNA, the CDR3 is TGTGCCAGCAGCTTAGAAGTTAGCACCGGGGTGCTGTTTTTT. This encodes CASSLEVSTGVLFF. This chain links TRBV11-2 with TRBJ2-2, with D possibly being TRBD2 (5 bases). Germline V CDR1 and CDR2: SGHAT, FQNNGV. The CDR3 has 14 amino acids. The full variable domain, completed using reference TRBV11-2 and TRBJ2-2, is EAGVAQSPRYKIIEKRQSVAFWCNPISGHATLYWYQQILGQGPKLLIQFQNNGVVDDSQLPKDRFSAERLKGVDSTLKIQPAKLEDSAVYLCASSLEVSTGVLFFGEGSRLTVL.

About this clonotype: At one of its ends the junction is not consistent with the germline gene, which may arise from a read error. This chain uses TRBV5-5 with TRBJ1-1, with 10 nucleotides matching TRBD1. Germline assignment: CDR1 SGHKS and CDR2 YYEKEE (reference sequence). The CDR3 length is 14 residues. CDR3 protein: CTSSGRDRGAEGFF. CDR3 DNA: TGTACCAGCAGCGGGAGGGACAGGGGAGCTGAAGGTTTCTTT.

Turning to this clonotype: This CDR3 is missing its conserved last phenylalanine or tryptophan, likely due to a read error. The CDR3 sequence is CACIQTPGGGEETQYL. In DNA form, the CDR3 reads TGTGCCTGCATCCAAACTCCTGGCGGGGGGGAAGAGACCCAGTACCTC. The V call is TRBV11-2, the J call TRBJ2-5; TRBD2 matches at 9 bases. This CDR3 has 16 residues. Per the germline V gene, CDR1 is SGHAT and CDR2 is FQNNGV. V dropped 11 bases and J dropped 3; count of bases not matched to a gene: 16.

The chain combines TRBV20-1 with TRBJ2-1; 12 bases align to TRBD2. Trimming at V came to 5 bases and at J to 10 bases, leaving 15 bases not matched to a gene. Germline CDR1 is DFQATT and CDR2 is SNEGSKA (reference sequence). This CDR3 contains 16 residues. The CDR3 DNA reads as TGCAGTGCTTGTGCCCCGGCTAGCGGGAGGGCAGGAGAGCAGTTCTTC. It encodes CSACAPASGRAGEQFF.

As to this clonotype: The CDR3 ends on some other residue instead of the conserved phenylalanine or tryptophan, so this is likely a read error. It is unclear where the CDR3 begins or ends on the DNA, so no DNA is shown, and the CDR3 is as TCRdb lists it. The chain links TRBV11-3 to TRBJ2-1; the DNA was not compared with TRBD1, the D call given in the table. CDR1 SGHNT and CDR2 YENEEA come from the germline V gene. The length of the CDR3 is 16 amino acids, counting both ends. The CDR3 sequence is CASSPAGQGVVDEQSL.

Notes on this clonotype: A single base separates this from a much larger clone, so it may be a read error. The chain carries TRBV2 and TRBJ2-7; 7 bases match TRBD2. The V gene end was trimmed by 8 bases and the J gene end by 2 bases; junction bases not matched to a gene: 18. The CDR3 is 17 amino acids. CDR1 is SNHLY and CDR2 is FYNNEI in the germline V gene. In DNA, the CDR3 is TGTGCCAGCTGGGGGACTGGCGCGGGAGCTGCTACCTACGAGCAGTACTTC. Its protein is CASWGTGAGAATYEQYF.

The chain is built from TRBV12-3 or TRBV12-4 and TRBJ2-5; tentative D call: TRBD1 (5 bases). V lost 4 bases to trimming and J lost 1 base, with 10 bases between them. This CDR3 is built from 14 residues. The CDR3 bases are TGTGCCAGCAGTTACCAGGGTACCCAAGAGACCCAGTACTTC. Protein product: CASSYQGTQETQYF.

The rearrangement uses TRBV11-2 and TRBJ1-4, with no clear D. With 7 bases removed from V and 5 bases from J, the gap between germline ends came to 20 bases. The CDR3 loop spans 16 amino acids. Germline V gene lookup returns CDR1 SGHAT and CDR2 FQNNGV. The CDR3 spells CASIKTPRGKNEKLFF. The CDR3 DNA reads TGTGCCAGCATCAAGACTCCAAGAGGAAAAAATGAAAAACTGTTTTTT.

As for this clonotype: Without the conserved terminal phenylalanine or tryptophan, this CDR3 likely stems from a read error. CDR3 coding DNA: TGTGCCAACAGTTTATGGTTCGGAACAGGGTCCTACGAGCAGTACCTC. Translating it yields CANSLWFGTGSYEQYL. The chain couples TRBV6-2 or TRBV6-3 to TRBJ2-7; D might be TRBD1 (6 bases). CDR1 MNHEY and CDR2 SVGEGT come from the germline V gene. This CDR3 region has 16 residues.